This record looks at one T cell receptor beta chain sequence and its context. These data originate in a study of blood T cell repertoires in COVID-19. Study context: Nucleic acid was either cDNA or gDNA, and it came from T cells, B-cell-depleted T cells, or PBMCs.

Trimming removed 5 bases from V and 0 bases from J, with 8 bases in between. Germline loops: CDR1 LGHNA, CDR2 YSLEER. The CDR3 spans 14 residues. Method: immunoSEQ multiplex PCR; TCRdb's copy keeps in-frame clones and lacks some. The sample lists a few hundred thousand clones, roughly 90% occurring once. The sample was PBMCs or T cells enriched from blood (not recorded which). The origin of this receptor is a middle-aged woman who had recovered from COVID-19. The chain employs TRBV4-3 and TRBJ1-3; D unclear. This chain's CDR3 is CASSSVISGNTIYF. In nucleotides, the CDR3 is TGCGCCAGCAGCTCGGTCATCTCTGGAAACACCATATATTTT.